Listed here are 22 T cell receptor beta chains from one sample, sequenced in a study of regulatory T cells in long-lasting Graves disease. Time point: persistent/refractory GD, antithyroid drugs over 5 years with positive TRAb. Extracted PBMC RNA gave rise to the TCR library. Investigators prepared the TCR beta libraries by applying iRepertoire HTBI primers and Arm-PCR of CDR3 regions. MiXCR, run by TCRdb on the multiplex PCR reads, gives a single entry per CDR3 protein. The data hold about 660,000 distinct CDR3 sequences, with about 30% observed a single time. This specimen was peripheral blood mononuclear cells (PBMCs), taken when the disease was refractory, from a patient treated with antithyroid drugs. All receptors derive from a female donor with Graves disease.

Points on this clonotype: Germline is not matched at one junction end, which may reflect a read error. The V call is TRBV4-1, the J call TRBJ1-2, with 8 positions matching TRBD1. The CDR3 has 16 residues. CDR1 MGHRA and CDR2 YSYEKL come from the germline V gene. The CDR3 nucleotides read TGCGCCAGCAGCCAAGATCCAGGGGGCGTGGGCTATGACTACACCTTC. Translation: CASSQDPGGVGYDYTF.

The table lists this clonotype with a few counts. This chain uses TRBV2 with TRBJ1-3; 11 positions agree with TRBD1. The CDR3 consists of 16 residues. V was pared by 7 bases and J by 2 bases, with 7 bases of the junction left unmatched. Germline V gene lookup returns CDR1 SNHLY and CDR2 FYNNEI. The CDR3 loop is CASTFLGQGAGNTIYF. The CDR3, as DNA: TGTGCCAGCACCTTCTTGGGACAGGGGGCTGGAAACACCATATATTTT.

This chain joins TRBV11-1 and TRBJ1-2; 10 nucleotides agree with TRBD1. V was clipped by 5 bases and J by 4 bases; unmatched bases: 4. Looked up from germline, CDR1 is SGHAT and CDR2 is FQDESV (reference sequence). The CDR3 covers 14 residues. The CDR3: CASSTRQGAYGYTF. The CDR3 nucleotides are TGTGCCAGCAGCACCCGACAGGGGGCCTATGGCTACACCTTC. The full variable domain, in which reference TRBV11-1 and TRBJ1-2 provide the parts outside the CDR3, is EAEVAQSPRYKITEKSQAVAFWCDPISGHATLYWYRQILGQGPELLVQFQDESVVDDSQLPKDRFSAERLKGVDSTLKIQPAELGDSAMYLCASSTRQGAYGYTFGSGTRLTVV.

There are a few counts of this clonotype. The chain couples TRBV7-2 to TRBJ1-1, with D possibly matching TRBD1 (5 bases). Germline values: CDR1 SGHTA, CDR2 FQGNSA. The length of the CDR3 is 14 residues. V lost 6 bases, J lost 8 bases, and 19 bases lay in between. CDR3 sequence (DNA): TGTGCCAGCAGAAAACCAGGCGCGGGGGGGGAAGCTTTCTTT. Its translation: CASRKPGAGGEAFF.

Concerning this clonotype itself: One end of the junction does not line up with germline, which may come from a read error. This chain connects TRBV18 to TRBJ2-2; 7 bases fit TRBD1. The CDR3 has 16 residues. From germline, CDR1 is KGHSH and CDR2 LQKENI. CDR3 sequence (DNA): TGTGCCAGCTCACCACTAGCACAGGGGTACACCGAGGAGCTGTTTTTT. Translated, it gives CASSPLAQGYTEELFF.

This clonotype has ten or more counts. V usage is TRBV6-5 and J usage is TRBJ2-2; D is undetermined. V gave up 4 bases and J gave up 0 bases, with 9 bases separating them. This CDR3 comprises 15 residues. CDR1 is MNHEY and CDR2 is SVGAGI in the germline V gene. The CDR3 is CASSLYGTNTGELFF. CDR3 nucleotide sequence: TGTGCCAGCAGTTTGTACGGTACGAACACCGGGGAGCTGTTTTTT.

The chain is built from TRBV4-1 and TRBJ1-1; D is undetermined. The CDR3 loop spans 14 amino acids. V was trimmed by 0 bases and J by 4 bases, leaving 9 bases between them. Looked up from germline, CDR1 is MGHRA and CDR2 is YSYEKL. CDR3 sequence (DNA): TGCGCCAGCAGCCAAGATGTCCGGGGCACTGAAGCTTTCTTT. Protein sequence: CASSQDVRGTEAFF.

This clonotype was recorded a few times. V gene TRBV29-1 combines with J gene TRBJ1-1, with 8 nucleotides matching TRBD1. The CDR3 has 12 residues. J gave up 6 bases and V 7 bases, and 7 bases lay outside the gene matches. Germline CDR1 SQVTM, CDR2 ANQGSEA. The CDR3 sequence is CSAGQGGSEAFF. The CDR3 DNA sequence: TGCAGCGCAGGACAGGGCGGGTCTGAAGCTTTCTTT.

This chain uses TRBV27 with TRBJ1-4; 8 nucleotides line up with TRBD1. Germline CDR1 reads MNHEY; CDR2 reads SMNVEV (reference sequence). J was trimmed by 5 bases and V by 3 bases; bases with no gene match: 8. This CDR3 has 16 residues. The CDR3 region has the DNA TGTGCCAGCAGTTTGGAGGGCAGGGGGCTAAATGAAAAACTGTTTTTT. It specifies CASSLEGRGLNEKLFF.

V is TRBV20-1 and J is TRBJ1-2; 9 bases match TRBD1. Looked up from germline, CDR1 is DFQATT and CDR2 is SNEGSKA (reference sequence). This CDR3 region has 14 residues. The V gene end was trimmed by 2 bases and the J gene end by 3 bases; junction bases not matched to a gene: 4. The CDR3 spells CSARRQGGDYGYTF. The CDR3 DNA reads as TGCAGTGCTAGACGACAGGGGGGGGACTATGGCTACACCTTC.

The V and J genes are TRBV6-1 and TRBJ1-2, with 7 nucleotides matching TRBD1. The CDR3 totals 15 residues. Looked up from germline, CDR1 is MNHNS and CDR2 is SASEGT. With V trimmed by 5 bases and J by 1 base, 7 bases remained unmatched. The CDR3 DNA is TGTGCCAGCAGTCCCGGACAGGTGATTAACTATGGCTACACCTTC. Protein: CASSPGQVINYGYTF.

This clonotype was seen a handful of times. The V and J genes are TRBV2 and TRBJ1-5; a weak D match, TRBD1 (6 bases). The germline V gene has CDR1 SNHLY and CDR2 FYNNEI. The length of the CDR3 is 14 residues. V gave up 8 bases and J gave up 1 base, with 12 bases separating them. Here the CDR3 reads CASGAGASNQPQHF. In DNA form, the CDR3 reads TGTGCCAGCGGGGCAGGGGCCAGCAATCAGCCCCAGCATTTT.

A single count supports this clonotype. This chain uses TRBV2 with TRBJ1-5, with TRBD1 matching 9 bases. J lost 6 bases, V lost 7 bases, and 4 bases had no gene match. The CDR3 has 13 amino acids. CDR1 SNHLY and CDR2 FYNNEI come from the germline V gene. In DNA form, the CDR3 reads TGTGCCAGCACCCGGGACAGGGTTCAGCCCCAGCATTTT. As protein: CASTRDRVQPQHF.

This sequence joins TRBV29-1 and TRBJ2-7, with TRBD2 identical over 7 bases. The junction had 3 bases not matched to a gene; V was cut back by 1 base and J by 0 bases. Germline values: CDR1 SQVTM, CDR2 ANQGSEA. The CDR3 is made up of 14 amino acids. The CDR3 DNA reads as TGCAGCGTTGAAGGGGTAGCGGGCTCCTACGAGCAGTACTTC. Residues: CSVEGVAGSYEQYF.

The CDR3, as DNA: TGTGCCAGCAGCTTATTCGGGACACCCTCGGACTATGGCTACACCTTC. This codes for CASSLFGTPSDYGYTF. The chain is built from TRBV13 and TRBJ1-2; perhaps TRBD1 as D (6 bases). This CDR3 contains 16 residues. The V gene's germline CDR1 is PRHDT and CDR2 FYEKMQ (reference sequence). Between the trimmed V and J ends, which lost 2 bases and 3 bases, there was a span of 16 bases.

This chain joins TRBV6-1 and TRBJ2-7; 13 bases match TRBD2. V dropped 6 bases and J dropped 1; count of bases not matched to a gene: 6. CDR1 is MNHNS, CDR2 SASEGT, per germline. This CDR3 comprises 16 residues. The CDR3 coding sequence is TGTGCCAGCAGGGTGGGACTAGCGGGAAATTCCTACGAGCAGTACTTC. It encodes CASRVGLAGNSYEQYF.

On this clonotype itself: A much larger clone sits a single nucleotide away, making a read error possible. The gene calls are TRBV12-3 or TRBV12-4 and TRBJ2-5; tentative D call: TRBD1 (5 bases). The CDR3 length is 14 residues. V lost 4 bases, J lost 5 bases, and 14 bases lay in between. CDR3 in amino acids: CASSSPKGYETQYF. The CDR3 bases are TGTGCCAGCAGTTCACCCAAGGGGTATGAGACCCAGTACTTC.

The chain employs TRBV5-1 and TRBJ2-7; no clear D gene. Germline V gene data show CDR1 as SGHRS and CDR2 as YFSETQ. The CDR3 is 14 amino acids. Trimming removed 0 bases from V and 0 bases from J, with 7 bases in between. CDR3 loop: CASSLVGISYEQYF. The CDR3 DNA follows: TGCGCCAGCAGCTTGGTCGGAATCTCCTACGAGCAGTACTTC.

This chain uses TRBV10-3 with TRBJ2-1, with 7 bases aligning to TRBD2. The CDR3 totals 16 residues. J was trimmed by 0 bases and V by 0 bases; bases with no gene match: 2. CDR1 and CDR2 from the germline V gene are ENHRY and SYGVKD. The CDR3, as DNA: TGTGCCATCAGTGAGTCGGGCGGGAGCTCCTACAATGAGCAGTTCTTC. As protein: CAISESGGSSYNEQFF.

As regards this clonotype: A much bigger clone sits one base away, suggesting this may be a read error. The chain carries TRBV27 and TRBJ1-1; weak D call: TRBD1 (6 bases). In germline, CDR1 is MNHEY, CDR2 SMNVEV (reference sequence). The CDR3 is made up of 15 amino acids. CDR3: CASGLNPRGWTEAFF. The CDR3 region has the DNA TGTGCCAGCGGTTTGAACCCCAGGGGTTGGACTGAAGCTTTCTTT.

V and J are TRBV30 and TRBJ2-5; 12 positions agree with TRBD2. Germline CDR1 and CDR2: GTSNPN and SVGIG (reference sequence). The CDR3 has 14 residues. The V gene end was trimmed by 8 bases and the J gene end by 2 bases; junction bases not matched to a gene: 6. CDR3 sequence (DNA): TGTGCCGGCACTAGCGGGAGGAGACAAGAGACCCAGTACTTC. Amino acids: CAGTSGRRQETQYF.

A few counts support this clonotype. This chain links TRBV20-1 with TRBJ1-4; TRBD1 is a possible D gene (5 bases). Germline CDR1 reads DFQATT; CDR2 reads SNEGSKA (reference sequence). The length of the CDR3 is 18 residues. V was trimmed by 6 bases and J by 0 bases, leaving 23 bases between them. CDR3: CSAEAGATATPTNEKLFF. The CDR3 DNA is TGCAGTGCGGAAGCTGGGGCGACCGCTACACCAACTAATGAAAAACTGTTTTTT.